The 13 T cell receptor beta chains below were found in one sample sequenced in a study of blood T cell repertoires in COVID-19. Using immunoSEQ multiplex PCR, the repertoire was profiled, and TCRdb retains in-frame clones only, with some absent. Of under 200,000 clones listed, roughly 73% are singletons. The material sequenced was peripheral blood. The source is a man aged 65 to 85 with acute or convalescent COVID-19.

The CDR3 region has the DNA TGTGCCAGCAGCTTACTTCAGGGCAGGGTTGGGAACAATGAGCAGTTCTTC. This sequence encodes CASSLLQGRVGNNEQFF. This rearrangement joins TRBV11-2 to TRBJ2-1; perhaps TRBD1 as D (5 bases). V was pared by 2 bases and J by 5 bases, with 19 bases between. In germline, CDR1 is SGHAT, CDR2 FQNNGV. There are 17 residues in the CDR3.

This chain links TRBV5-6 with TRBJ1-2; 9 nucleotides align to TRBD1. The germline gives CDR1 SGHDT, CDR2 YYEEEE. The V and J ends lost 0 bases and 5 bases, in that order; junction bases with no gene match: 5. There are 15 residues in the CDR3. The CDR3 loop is CASSLGDRGIYGYTF. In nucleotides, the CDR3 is TGTGCCAGCAGCTTGGGCGACAGGGGGATTTATGGCTACACCTTC.

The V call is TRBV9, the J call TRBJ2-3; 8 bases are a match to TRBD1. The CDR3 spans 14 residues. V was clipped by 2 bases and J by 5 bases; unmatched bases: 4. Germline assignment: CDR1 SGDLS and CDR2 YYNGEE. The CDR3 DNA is TGTGCCAGCAGCGTGCAGGGGGCCAAAGATACGCAGTATTTT. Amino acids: CASSVQGAKDTQYF.

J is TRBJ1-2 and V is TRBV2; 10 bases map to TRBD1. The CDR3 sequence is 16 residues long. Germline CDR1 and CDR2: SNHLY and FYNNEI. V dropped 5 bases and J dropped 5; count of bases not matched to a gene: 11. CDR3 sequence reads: CASSLDRGRILYGYTF. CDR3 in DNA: TGTGCCAGCAGTTTAGACAGGGGGCGCATTTTGTATGGCTACACCTTC.

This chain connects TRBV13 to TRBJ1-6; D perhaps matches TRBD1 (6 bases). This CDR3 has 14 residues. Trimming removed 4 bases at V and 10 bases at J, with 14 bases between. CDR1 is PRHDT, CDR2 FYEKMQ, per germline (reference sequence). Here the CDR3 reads CASSYQGHRSPLHF. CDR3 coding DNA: TGTGCCAGCAGCTATCAGGGACATCGCTCACCCCTCCACTTT.

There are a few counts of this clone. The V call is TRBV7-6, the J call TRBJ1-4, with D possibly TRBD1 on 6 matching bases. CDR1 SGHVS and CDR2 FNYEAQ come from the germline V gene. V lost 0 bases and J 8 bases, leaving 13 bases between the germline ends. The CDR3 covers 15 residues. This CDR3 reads CASSLAPGGREKLFF. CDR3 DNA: TGTGCCAGCAGCTTAGCGCCGGGGGGCCGGGAAAAACTGTTTTTT.

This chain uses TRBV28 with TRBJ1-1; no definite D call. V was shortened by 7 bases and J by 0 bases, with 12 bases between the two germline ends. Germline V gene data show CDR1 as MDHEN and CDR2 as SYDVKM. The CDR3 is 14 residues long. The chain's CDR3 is CASTGRLLNTEAFF. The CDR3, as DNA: TGTGCCAGCACCGGGAGGCTGTTGAACACTGAAGCTTTCTTT.

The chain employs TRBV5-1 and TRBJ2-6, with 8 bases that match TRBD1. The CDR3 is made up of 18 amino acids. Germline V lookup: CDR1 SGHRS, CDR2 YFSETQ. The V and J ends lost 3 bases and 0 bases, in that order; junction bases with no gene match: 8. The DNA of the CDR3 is TGCGCCAGCAGCTCGGGGACAGGCATCCACTCTGGGGCCAACGTCCTGACTTTC. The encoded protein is CASSSGTGIHSGANVLTF.

CDR3 residues: CATSDHTTGADGYTF. The DNA for the CDR3 is TGTGCCACCAGTGACCACACTACAGGGGCGGATGGCTACACCTTC. The rearrangement joins TRBV24-1 to TRBJ1-2, with TRBD1 matching over 7 bases. The CDR3 loop spans 15 amino acids. The germline V gene has CDR1 KGHDR and CDR2 SFDVKD. Losses at the gene ends were 4 bases for V and 6 bases for J; bases not matched to a gene: 10.

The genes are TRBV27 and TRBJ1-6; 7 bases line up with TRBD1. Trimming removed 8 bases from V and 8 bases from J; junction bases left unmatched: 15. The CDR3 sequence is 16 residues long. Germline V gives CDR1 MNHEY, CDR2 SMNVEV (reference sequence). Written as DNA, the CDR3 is TGTGCCAGCGTTAGACAGGGTGGTAGTGGGCATTCACCCCTCCACTTT. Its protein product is CASVRQGGSGHSPLHF.

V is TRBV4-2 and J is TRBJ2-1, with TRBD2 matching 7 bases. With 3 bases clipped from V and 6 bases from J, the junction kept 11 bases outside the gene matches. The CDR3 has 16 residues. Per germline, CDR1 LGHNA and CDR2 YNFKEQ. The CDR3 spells CASSQPLGLVGNEQFF. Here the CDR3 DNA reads TGTGCCAGCAGCCAGCCGTTAGGACTAGTAGGCAATGAGCAGTTCTTC.

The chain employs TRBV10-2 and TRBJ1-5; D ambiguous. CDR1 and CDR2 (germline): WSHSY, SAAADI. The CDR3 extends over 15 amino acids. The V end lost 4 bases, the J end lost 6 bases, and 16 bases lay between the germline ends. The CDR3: CASSALSVLSQPQHF. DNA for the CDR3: TGCGCCAGCAGTGCCTTGAGTGTTTTAAGTCAGCCCCAGCATTTT.

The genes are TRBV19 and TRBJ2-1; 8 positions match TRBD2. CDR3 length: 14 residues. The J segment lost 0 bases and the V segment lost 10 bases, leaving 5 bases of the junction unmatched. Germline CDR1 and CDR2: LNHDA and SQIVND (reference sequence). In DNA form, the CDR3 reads TGTGCCACCGTAGCGGGAAGCTCCTACAATGAGCAGTTCTTC. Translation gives CATVAGSSYNEQFF.